This T cell receptor (beta chain) was identified during a study of cytomegalovirus exposure and HLA in healthy donors. Findings and caveats of the study: HLA restriction was apparent for most CMV-associated TCR beta chains in a later analysis. An analysis that was carried out later associated 16,951 TCR beta sequences with HLA alleles at 0.05 false discovery rate.

The germline V gene encodes CDR1 LNHDA and CDR2 SQIVND (reference sequence). The CDR3 loop spans 18 amino acids. V lost 4 bases and J lost 4; bases outside the gene matches: 13. The PCR ran on 60 Vbeta and 13 Jbeta primers. Repertoires were generated with immunoSEQ multiplex PCR, while TCRdb's copy carries only in-frame clones and drops some. Of 100,000 to 150,000 clones in the sample, approximately 80% were seen once. Concerning this clone: The target antigen is unknown.

The TCR comes from a woman aged 60-75 years in good health and CMV-seronegative. Material: PBMCs. The rearrangement joins TRBV19 to TRBJ2-6; 7 bases fit TRBD1. The CDR3 nucleotides read TGTGCCAGTAGTACGTCCCGGGACAGAAGCCAGGGGGCCAACGTCCTGACTTTC. It codes for CASSTSRDRSQGANVLTF.